A selection of T cell receptor beta chains follows, all from one sample in a study of blood T cell repertoires in COVID-19. Assay: immunoSEQ multiplex PCR; the TCRdb copy retains only in-frame clones and omits some. The table records under 200,000 clones, roughly 83% of them present only once. Source material: peripheral blood. These receptors all come from a human donor in a cohort sampled during active COVID-19. The CDR3 runs from the conserved cysteine through the conserved F or W. Fields, in order: J gene, V gene, D gene, clone size, CDR3 protein, CDR3 DNA. D genes are given only for firm matches. Where a row states a size, it is once, few, many or the class of an expanded clone; other rows omit it.

TRBJ2-7 | TRBV2 | NA | NA | CASSEHQGRASYEQYF | TGTGCCAGCAGTGAACATCAGGGGAGGGCCTCCTACGAGCAGTACTTC
TRBJ2-7 | TRBV5-4 | TRBD2 | few | CASSVRAGDDEQYF | TGTGCCAGCAGTGTCAGAGCGGGAGACGACGAGCAGTACTTC
TRBJ1-2 | TRBV25-1 | NA | NA | CASSESLGTPTYGYTF | TGTGCCAGCAGTGAATCCTTAGGGACACCCACCTATGGCTACACCTTC
TRBJ1-3 | TRBV6-5 | TRBD1 | NA | CASSWDRGEGNTIYF | TGTGCCAGCAGTTGGGACAGGGGGGAAGGAAACACCATATATTTT
TRBJ1-5 | TRBV27 | TRBD1 | NA | CASSLGTGNQPQHF | TGTGCCAGCAGTTTAGGGACAGGCAATCAGCCCCAGCATTTT
TRBJ2-7 | TRBV3-1/TRBV3-2 | TRBD2 | NA | CASSQDDPSGSSEQYF | TGTGCCAGCAGCCAAGATGACCCTAGCGGTAGCTCCGAGCAGTACTTC
TRBJ1-1 | TRBV28 | NA | NA | CASSGGGLNTEAFF | TGTGCCAGCAGTGGGGGGGGTTTGAACACTGAAGCTTTCTTT
TRBJ1-1 | TRBV3-1/TRBV3-2 | NA | NA | CASSQYRNTEAFF | TGTGCCAGCAGCCAATACAGGAACACTGAAGCTTTCTTT
TRBJ2-7 | TRBV7-2 | NA | NA | CASSLGPGNSYEQYF | TGTGCCAGCAGCTTAGGGCCCGGGAACTCCTACGAGCAGTACTTC
TRBJ2-7 | TRBV4-3 | NA | NA | CASSQGGEYYEQYF | TGCGCCAGCAGCCAAGGGGGGGAATACTACGAGCAGTACTTC
TRBJ1-6 | TRBV28 | NA | NA | CASRRQVPNSPLHF | TGTGCCAGCAGGCGACAGGTCCCTAATTCACCCCTCCACTTT
TRBJ1-1 | TRBV5-1 | NA | once | CASSLAPGGTEAFF | TGCGCCAGCAGCTTAGCCCCGGGGGGCACTGAAGCTTTCTTT
TRBJ2-5 | TRBV5-1 | TRBD2 | NA | CASSLGLAQTIAGPEAQYF | TGCGCCAGCAGCTTGGGGCTCGCACAGACAATAGCGGGGCCTGAGGCCCAGTACTTC
TRBJ1-6 | TRBV19 | NA | NA | CASSIGRTVDSPLHF | TGTGCCAGTAGTATAGGCCGGACAGTTGATTCACCCCTCCACTTT
TRBJ2-3 | TRBV24-1 | TRBD1 | NA | CATSADRGTDTQYF | TGTGCCACCAGTGCAGACAGGGGGACAGATACGCAGTATTTT
TRBJ2-5 | TRBV5-4 | NA | few | CASSPRVAQETQYF | TGTGCCAGCAGTCCCCGGGTAGCCCAAGAGACCCAGTACTTC
TRBJ1-2 | TRBV28 | TRBD1 | NA | CASSSGTGKFGYTF | TGTGCCAGCAGCTCCGGGACAGGGAAGTTTGGCTACACCTTC
TRBJ2-7 | TRBV5-1 | NA | NA | CASSTLSSSYEQYF | TGCGCCAGCAGCACTCTATCAAGCTCCTACGAGCAGTACTTC
TRBJ2-1 | TRBV12-3/TRBV12-4 | NA | NA | CASRNLANEQFF | TGTGCCAGCAGGAATTTGGCCAATGAGCAGTTCTTC
TRBJ1-2 | TRBV7-2 | TRBD1 | NA | CASSPSGQGLYGYTF | TGTGCCAGCAGCCCGTCGGGACAGGGTTTGTATGGCTACACCTTC
TRBJ1-1 | TRBV28 | NA | NA | CASSIIRDEAFF | TGTGCCAGCAGTATCATCCGAGATGAAGCTTTCTTT
TRBJ2-3 | TRBV7-2 | TRBD2 | once | CASSWSAGGGADTQYF | TGTGCCAGCAGCTGGTCAGCGGGGGGCGGGGCAGATACGCAGTATTTT
TRBJ2-3 | TRBV7-3 | TRBD1 | NA | CASSAGTGRVGTDTQYF | TGTGCCAGCAGCGCCGGGACAGGGAGGGTGGGCACAGATACGCAGTATTTT
TRBJ2-7 | TRBV2 | NA | once | CATGQNTYEQYF | TGTGCCACCGGACAGAATACCTACGAGCAGTACTTC
TRBJ2-3 | TRBV29-1 | TRBD2 | NA | CSVGGTSVADTQYF | TGCAGCGTTGGAGGGACTAGCGTGGCAGATACGCAGTATTTT
TRBJ2-7 | TRBV11-3 | NA | NA | CASSLGTVQEQYF | TGTGCCAGCAGCTTAGGGACAGTTCAGGAGCAGTACTTC
TRBJ2-7 | TRBV19 | NA | NA | CASSTSKLYEQYF | TGTGCCAGTAGTACATCAAAACTCTACGAGCAGTACTTC
TRBJ1-6 | TRBV27 | NA | NA | CASSLAGNNSPLHF | TGTGCCAGCAGTTTGGCAGGGAATAATTCACCCCTCCACTTT
TRBJ2-7 | TRBV7-2 | TRBD2 | NA | CASSPGTSVPEQYF | TGTGCCAGCAGCCCAGGGACTAGCGTACCCGAGCAGTACTTC
TRBJ1-1 | TRBV27 | NA | NA | CASSFGGATEAFF | TGTGCCAGCAGTTTCGGAGGGGCCACTGAAGCTTTCTTT
TRBJ1-2 | TRBV6-5 | NA | NA | CASSLELSSYGYTF | TGTGCCAGCAGTCTGGAGCTTTCTTCCTATGGCTACACCTTC
TRBJ1-6 | TRBV4-1 | TRBD1 | NA | CASSSGQGRNSPLHF | TGCGCCAGCAGCTCAGGACAGGGACGCAATTCACCCCTCCACTTT
TRBJ2-5 | TRBV6-5 | NA | NA | CASSYSRAFEETQYF | TGTGCCAGCAGTTACTCGAGGGCTTTTGAAGAGACCCAGTACTTC
TRBJ2-7 | TRBV5-1 | TRBD1 | NA | CASSLTARDRGHEQYF | TGCGCCAGCAGCTTGACCGCCCGGGACAGGGGGCACGAGCAGTACTTC
TRBJ2-6 | TRBV19 | NA | NA | CASSLTVSGANVLTF | TGTGCCAGTAGCCTCACTGTCTCTGGGGCCAACGTCCTGACTTTC
TRBJ1-3 | TRBV7-9 | NA | NA | CASSSQAPASGNTIYF | TGTGCCAGCAGCTCCCAGGCACCGGCCTCTGGAAACACCATATATTTT
TRBJ2-1 | TRBV19 | NA | few | CASSGSNNEQFF | TGTGCCAGTAGCGGGTCCAACAATGAGCAGTTCTTC
TRBJ2-7 | TRBV24-1 | TRBD2 | NA | CATSDSASGRRRAYEQYF | TGTGCCACCAGTGATTCGGCTAGCGGGAGAAGACGAGCCTACGAGCAGTACTTC
TRBJ1-5 | TRBV7-2 | TRBD1 | once | CASSSIGTGVSNQPQHF | TGTGCCAGCAGCTCTATTGGGACAGGGGTAAGCAATCAGCCCCAGCATTTT
TRBJ2-7 | TRBV18 | TRBD1 | NA | CASSPIGQGAYEQYF | TGTGCCAGCTCACCAATAGGACAGGGGGCCTACGAGCAGTACTTC
TRBJ2-7 | TRBV19 | NA | NA | CASSIRVASSYEQYF | TGTGCCAGTAGTATACGGGTAGCGAGCTCCTACGAGCAGTACTTC
TRBJ1-2 | TRBV12-3/TRBV12-4 | TRBD1 | NA | CASRITGGGYTF | TGTGCCAGCAGAATAACAGGGGGCGGCTACACCTTC
TRBJ1-6 | TRBV7-3 | NA | few | CASSLSYNSPLHF | TGTGCCAGCAGCCTCTCCTATAATTCACCCCTCCACTTT
TRBJ2-7 | TRBV4-1 | NA | NA | CASSQGAAGTQYF | TGCGCCAGCAGCCAAGGGGCTGCCGGTACGCAGTACTTC
TRBJ2-7 | TRBV6-5 | NA | NA | CASTSLEERYEQYF | TGTGCCAGCACTTCCCTGGAGGAGAGGTACGAGCAGTACTTC
TRBJ2-7 | TRBV4-3 | TRBD1 | NA | CASSQVPRTGSSYEQYF | TGCGCCAGCAGCCAAGTCCCGAGGACAGGGTCCTCCTACGAGCAGTACTTC
TRBJ1-2 | TRBV4-3 | NA | NA | CASSQAQGRRYGYTF | TGCGCCAGCAGCCAAGCCCAGGGAAGGCGCTATGGCTACACCTTC
TRBJ2-1 | TRBV6-1 | TRBD2 | NA | CASSEAGGPSDEQFF | TGTGCCAGCAGTGAAGCGGGAGGGCCGTCGGATGAGCAGTTCTTC
TRBJ2-3 | TRBV9 | NA | NA | CASSPKNRVLGPDTQYF | TGTGCCAGCAGCCCCAAAAATCGGGTCCTAGGTCCAGATACGCAGTATTTT
TRBJ1-5 | TRBV19 | TRBD1 | NA | CASSMRTGGNQPQHF | TGTGCCAGTAGTATGAGGACAGGGGGCAATCAGCCCCAGCATTTT
TRBJ1-1 | TRBV19 | NA | NA | CASSIPQTRISGEAFF | TGTGCCAGTAGTATCCCCCAGACCCGTATATCCGGGGAAGCTTTCTTT
TRBJ2-1 | TRBV24-1 | TRBD1 | NA | CATSDLPGQGGQWEQFF | TGTGCCACCAGTGATTTGCCCGGACAGGGGGGACAATGGGAGCAGTTCTTC
TRBJ2-1 | TRBV5-1 | TRBD1 | NA | CASSFSGQGAYNEQFF | TGCGCCAGCAGCTTCTCCGGACAGGGAGCCTACAATGAGCAGTTCTTC
TRBJ1-1 | TRBV7-2 | TRBD1 | NA | CASSSGTGVTEAFF | TGTGCCAGCAGCTCCGGGACAGGGGTGACTGAAGCTTTCTTT
TRBJ2-3 | TRBV19 | NA | NA | CASTWAGSTDTQYF | TGTGCCAGTACTTGGGCGGGTAGCACAGATACGCAGTATTTT
TRBJ2-1 | TRBV10-1 | NA | NA | CASSESRLYNEQFF | TGCGCCAGCAGTGAGTCTCGACTGTACAATGAGCAGTTCTTC
TRBJ2-5 | TRBV7-2 | NA | NA | CASSLLGQRETQYF | TGTGCCAGCAGCTTATTAGGACAGCGAGAGACCCAGTACTTC
TRBJ2-7 | TRBV5-6 | NA | NA | CASSWALEQYF | TGTGCCAGCAGCTGGGCCTTGGAGCAGTACTTC
TRBJ1-2 | TRBV20-1 | NA | NA | CSASSQGPYGYTF | TGCAGTGCTAGTTCCCAGGGGCCCTATGGCTACACCTTC
TRBJ2-3 | TRBV7-3 | NA | NA | CASSSGALATIDTQYF | TGTGCCAGCAGCTCTGGGGCGCTAGCGACGATAGATACGCAGTATTTT